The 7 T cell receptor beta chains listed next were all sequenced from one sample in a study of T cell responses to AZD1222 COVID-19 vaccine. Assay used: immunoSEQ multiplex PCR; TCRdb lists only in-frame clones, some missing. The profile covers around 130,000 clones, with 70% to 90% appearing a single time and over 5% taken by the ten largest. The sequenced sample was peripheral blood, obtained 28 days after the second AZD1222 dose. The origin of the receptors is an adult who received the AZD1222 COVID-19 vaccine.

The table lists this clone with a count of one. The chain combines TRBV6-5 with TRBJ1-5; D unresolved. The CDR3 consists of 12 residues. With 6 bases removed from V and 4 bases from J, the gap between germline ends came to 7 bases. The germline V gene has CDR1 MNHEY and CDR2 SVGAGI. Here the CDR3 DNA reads TGTGCCAGCAGGCCGGTTAATCAGCCCCAGCATTTT. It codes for CASRPVNQPQHF.

The CDR3 coding sequence is TGTGCCAGCCGCTTAGGGAGAAATGAGCAGTTCTTC. Translated, it gives CASRLGRNEQFF. The chain joins TRBV2 to TRBJ2-1, with a possible D match to TRBD2 (5 bases). From germline, CDR1 is SNHLY and CDR2 FYNNEI. The V end lost 8 bases, the J end lost 7 bases, and 12 bases lay between the germline ends. The CDR3 totals 12 residues.

The CDR3, as DNA: TGTGCCAGCAGTACTAGACAACAGGGCTACGAGCAGTACTTC. It translates to CASSTRQQGYEQYF. The rearrangement links TRBV28 to TRBJ2-7; TRBD1 might be the D (6 bases). Per the germline V gene, CDR1 is MDHEN and CDR2 is SYDVKM. There are 14 residues in the CDR3. The V end lost 5 bases, the J end lost 3 bases, and 14 bases lay between the germline ends.

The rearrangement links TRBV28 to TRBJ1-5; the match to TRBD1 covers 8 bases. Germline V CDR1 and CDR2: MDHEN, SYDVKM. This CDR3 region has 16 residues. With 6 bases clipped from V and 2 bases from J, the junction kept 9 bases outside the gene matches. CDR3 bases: TGTGCCAGCAGATCCGACAGGGGTGGTGGCAATCAGCCCCAGCATTTT. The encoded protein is CASRSDRGGGNQPQHF. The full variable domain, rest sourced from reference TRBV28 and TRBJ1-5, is DVKVTQSSRYLVKRTGEKVFLECVQDMDHENMFWYRQDPGLGLRLIYFSYDVKMKEKGDIPEGYSVSREKKERFSLILESASTNQTSMYLCASRSDRGGGNQPQHFGDGTRLSIL.

The CDR3 protein is CASSQVPESVELGQETQYF. For the CDR3, the DNA is TGCGCCAGCAGTCAAGTACCCGAGTCGGTAGAACTTGGTCAAGAGACCCAGTACTTC. The chain recombines TRBV23-1 with TRBJ2-5, with D unclear. TRBV23-1 is designated an ORF whose function remains uncertain. This CDR3 comprises 19 residues. Trimming removed 2 bases from V and 2 bases from J, with 24 bases in between.

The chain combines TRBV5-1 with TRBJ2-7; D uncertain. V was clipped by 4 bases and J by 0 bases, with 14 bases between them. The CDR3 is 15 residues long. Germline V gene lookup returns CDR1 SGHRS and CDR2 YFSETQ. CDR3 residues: CASSPNSLSSYEQYF. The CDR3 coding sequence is TGCGCCAGCAGCCCAAATAGCTTGAGCTCCTACGAGCAGTACTTC.

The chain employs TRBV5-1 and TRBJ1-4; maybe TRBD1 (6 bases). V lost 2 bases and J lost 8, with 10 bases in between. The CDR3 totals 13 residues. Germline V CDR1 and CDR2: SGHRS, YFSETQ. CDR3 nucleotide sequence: TGCGCCAGCAGCTTACAGGGAAGAGAAAAACTGTTTTTT. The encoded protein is CASSLQGREKLFF.